The next 13 T cell receptor beta chains were all read from a single sample in a study of a mutant IDH1 vaccine in newly diagnosed glioma. Measured with immunoSEQ multiplex PCR; TCRdb has only the in-frame clones, and not every one. The sample shows about 98,000 clones, about 87% of them seen only once. The time point was: baseline, week 1 (first vaccination visit). Treatment: pre-vaccination baseline after standard-of-care therapy. This material consisted of PBMCs, taken from a glioma patient treated with radiotherapy, temozolomide or both. Source of these receptors: a woman between 50 and 59 years old with glioma.

The gene calls are TRBV5-1 and TRBJ1-1; D remains unclear. The ends were cut back, 7 bases at V and 8 bases at J, with 15 bases in the middle. Germline V gives CDR1 SGHRS, CDR2 YFSETQ. The CDR3 loop spans 12 amino acids. CDR3 loop: CASGNVATEAFF. CDR3 nucleotides: TGCGCCAGCGGGAATGTTGCTACCGAAGCTTTCTTT.

This sequence joins TRBV18 and TRBJ1-3, with 7 bases lining up with TRBD1. Germline trimming cut 0 bases from V and 0 bases from J; bases unmatched to any gene: 5. Germline CDR1 is KGHSH and CDR2 is LQKENI. The length of the CDR3 is 17 residues. The CDR3 nucleotides are TGTGCCAGCTCACCACCCTCGACAGGGAGCTCTGGAAACACCATATATTTT. Its protein is CASSPPSTGSSGNTIYF.

The chain has TRBV30 and TRBJ2-1, with 9 bases matching TRBD1. With 2 bases clipped from V and 2 bases from J, the junction kept 4 bases outside the gene matches. The CDR3 covers 15 residues. Per germline, CDR1 GTSNPN and CDR2 SVGIG (reference sequence). CDR3 in DNA: TGTGCCTGGAGTTCGGGACAGGGTGCCTACAATGAGCAGTTCTTC. It yields the protein CAWSSGQGAYNEQFF.

This chain uses TRBV29-1 with TRBJ2-7; D gene uncertain. The CDR3 is made up of 11 amino acids. With 7 bases removed from V and 2 bases from J, the gap between germline ends came to 9 bases. Germline CDR1 SQVTM, CDR2 ANQGSEA. CDR3 amino acids: CSGGETYEQYF. CDR3 in DNA: TGCAGCGGTGGTGAAACCTACGAGCAGTACTTC.

The V gene is TRBV5-1, the J gene TRBJ2-5; 9 bases line up with TRBD2. Trimming cost V 3 bases and J 5 bases; bases outside gene matches: 11. CDR1 and CDR2 from the germline V gene are SGHRS and YFSETQ. The CDR3 is 16 amino acids. The CDR3 DNA reads TGCGCCAGCAGCTCATGGGGCGGGAGGGTAGCGGAGACCCAGTACTTC. This gives the protein CASSSWGGRVAETQYF.

The chain uses TRBV5-1 and TRBJ2-3; 7 bases match TRBD1. CDR3 length: 15 residues. Trimming removed 3 bases from V and 2 bases from J; junction bases left unmatched: 6. The germline gives CDR1 SGHRS, CDR2 YFSETQ. The chain's CDR3 is CASSSRDRNTDTQYF. CDR3 DNA sequence: TGCGCCAGCAGCTCCCGGGACAGAAACACAGATACGCAGTATTTT.

This clone is a singleton in its sample. This chain connects TRBV19 to TRBJ2-5; 8 bases are a match to TRBD2. J lost 4 bases, V lost 1 base, and 5 bases had no gene match. Germline-derived CDR1 and CDR2 are LNHDA and SQIVND (reference sequence). The CDR3 extends over 15 amino acids. The DNA for the CDR3 is TGTGCCAGTAGTATAGTGGCGGGAGGTACAGAGACCCAGTACTTC. It is translated as CASSIVAGGTETQYF.

This sequence joins TRBV11-2 and TRBJ1-1; D possibly corresponds to TRBD1 (5 bases). The germline gives CDR1 SGHAT, CDR2 FQNNGV. V dropped 5 bases and J dropped 4 bases, with 14 bases sitting between them. This CDR3 region has 14 residues. CDR3 bases: TGTGCCAGCAGCGTCAGGGTTACAGGCACTGAAGCTTTCTTT. This translates into CASSVRVTGTEAFF.

The chain joins TRBV25-1 to TRBJ2-7; 15 positions match TRBD2. The J segment lost 0 bases and the V segment lost 8 bases, leaving 11 bases of the junction unmatched. Germline CDR1 MGHDK, CDR2 SYGVNS. This CDR3 contains 18 residues. Written as DNA, the CDR3 is TGTGCCAGCCCCCGCACCGGGACTAGCGGGAGGAGCTCCTACGAGCAGTACTTC. This codes for CASPRTGTSGRSSYEQYF.

J is TRBJ1-3 and V is TRBV29-1; a possible D gene is TRBD1 (5 bases). Trimming took 6 bases from V and 8 from J, leaving 17 bases between them. Germline CDR1 SQVTM, CDR2 ANQGSEA. CDR3 size: 13 residues. The CDR3 here is CSVPLGAGDTIYF. In nucleotides, the CDR3 is TGCAGCGTCCCCCTAGGGGCCGGAGACACCATATATTTT. The whole variable domain, filled in from reference TRBV29-1 and TRBJ1-3, reads SAVISQKPSRDICQRGTSLTIQCQVDSQVTMMFWYRQQPGQSLTLIATANQGSEATYESGFVIDKFPISRPNLTFSTLTVSNMSPEDSSIYLCSVPLGAGDTIYFGEGSWLTVV.

V is TRBV5-1 and J is TRBJ2-7, with D possibly being TRBD1 or TRBD2 (5 bases each). This CDR3 comprises 15 residues. CDR1 and CDR2 from the germline V gene are SGHRS and YFSETQ. V was trimmed by 0 bases and J by 3 bases, leaving 13 bases between them. The CDR3 spells CASSLVFGGGYEQYF. Written as DNA, the CDR3 is TGCGCCAGCAGCTTGGTGTTTGGGGGTGGCTACGAGCAGTACTTC.

This clone was seen once. This sequence joins TRBV30 and TRBJ1-1; D perhaps matches TRBD1 (5 bases). The V end lost 1 base, the J end lost 3 bases, and 9 bases lay between the germline ends. CDR3 length: 13 amino acids. CDR1 GTSNPN and CDR2 SVGIG come from the germline V gene (reference sequence). The CDR3 loop is CAWSEDIYTEAFF. DNA of the CDR3: TGTGCCTGGAGTGAGGACATCTACACTGAAGCTTTCTTT.

This chain connects TRBV6-6 to TRBJ1-1; weak D call: TRBD1 (5 bases). This CDR3 region has 11 residues. CDR1 and CDR2 from the germline V gene are MNHNY and SVGAGI (reference sequence). CDR3 protein: CAAGMNTEAFF. For the CDR3, the DNA is TGTGCGGCAGGGATGAACACTGAAGCTTTCTTT.